The 28 T cell receptor beta chains listed next were all sequenced from one sample in a study of blood T cell repertoires in COVID-19. Sequencing used immunoSEQ multiplex PCR; TCRdb keeps in-frame clones, though not all of them. The data show approximately 160,000 clones, over 80% seen once. Source material: peripheral blood. These TCRs come from a woman aged 55-69 years with acute or convalescent COVID-19.

The chain joins TRBV10-3 to TRBJ1-6; TRBD1 aligns across 8 bases. The CDR3 loop spans 14 amino acids. J lost 5 bases, V lost 6 bases, and 3 bases had no gene match. CDR1 is ENHRY and CDR2 is SYGVKD in the germline V gene. CDR3 in amino acids: CAIRQGEDNSPLHF. The CDR3 DNA sequence: TGTGCCATCAGACAGGGGGAGGATAATTCACCCCTCCACTTT.

The chain is built from TRBV6-6 and TRBJ2-5; 8 bases are a match to TRBD1. The CDR3 length is 10 residues. The junction had 3 bases not matched to a gene; V was cut back by 6 bases and J by 12 bases. From germline, CDR1 is MNHNY and CDR2 SVGAGI (reference sequence). CDR3 loop: CASSGGQEYF. The CDR3 bases are TGTGCCAGCAGCGGGGGACAGGAGTACTTC.

This chain uses TRBV7-9 with TRBJ2-2, with TRBD1 as a possible D gene (6 bases). The V gene lost 2 bases and the J gene lost 3 bases, with 10 bases spanning the gap. This CDR3 has 15 amino acids. CDR1 is SEHNR and CDR2 is FQNEAQ in the germline V gene (reference sequence). The CDR3 sequence: CASSLTAGDTGELFF. The CDR3 region has the DNA TGTGCCAGCAGCTTAACAGCAGGGGACACCGGGGAGCTGTTTTTT.

The chain combines TRBV14 with TRBJ2-3; D ambiguous. Germline V CDR1 and CDR2: SGHDN, FVKESK. The CDR3 is made up of 15 amino acids. The ends were cut back, 2 bases at V and 2 bases at J, with 11 bases in the middle. The DNA for the CDR3 is TGTGCCAGCAGCCAACTCGGAGAAGTCACAGATACGCAGTATTTT. This sequence encodes CASSQLGEVTDTQYF.

The V gene is TRBV7-9, the J gene TRBJ1-2, with TRBD1 matching over 9 bases. The CDR3 is made up of 14 amino acids. Trimming took 1 base from V and 9 from J; bases not matched to a gene: 6. The germline V gene has CDR1 SEHNR and CDR2 FQNEAQ (reference sequence). The CDR3 loop is CASSLGGQGFRYTF. For the CDR3, the DNA is TGTGCCAGCAGCTTAGGGGGACAGGGATTTCGCTACACCTTC.

J is TRBJ2-7 and V is TRBV12-3 or TRBV12-4; 7 bases agree with TRBD1. The CDR3 is 12 residues long. Losses at the gene ends were 7 bases for V and 6 bases for J; bases not matched to a gene: 6. CDR3: CASNRQGGEQYF. For the CDR3, the DNA is TGTGCCAGCAACCGACAGGGCGGCGAGCAGTACTTC.

V and J are TRBV18 and TRBJ1-6, with 10 bases lining up with TRBD1. J lost 10 bases, V lost 8 bases, and 8 bases had no gene match. CDR1 KGHSH and CDR2 LQKENI come from the germline V gene. The length of the CDR3 is 14 residues. The chain's CDR3 is CASVAGTGASPLHF. The CDR3, as DNA: TGTGCCAGCGTGGCCGGGACAGGGGCATCACCCCTCCACTTT.

The chain joins TRBV29-1 to TRBJ1-2; D is possibly TRBD1 (5 bases). Deletions cut 5 bases from V and 4 bases from J, with 8 bases between. This CDR3 has 11 amino acids. Germline V gene lookup returns CDR1 SQVTM and CDR2 ANQGSEA. CDR3 protein: CSVWRGYGYTF. Here the CDR3 DNA reads TGCAGCGTTTGGAGGGGCTATGGCTACACCTTC.

The chain has TRBV4-3 and TRBJ2-2, with TRBD1 identical over 7 bases. CDR1 and CDR2 (germline): LGHNA, YSLEER. V shed 4 bases, J shed 0 bases, and the junction held 2 bases outside the gene matches. The CDR3 loop spans 15 amino acids. CDR3 sequence: CASSPGTANTGELFF. The CDR3 DNA sequence: TGCGCCAGCAGCCCCGGGACAGCGAACACCGGGGAGCTGTTTTTT.

This clone occurred a few times. The chain combines TRBV19 with TRBJ1-1; the match to TRBD1 covers 7 bases. J was trimmed by 4 bases and V by 3 bases; bases with no gene match: 11. Germline CDR1 is LNHDA and CDR2 is SQIVND (reference sequence). This CDR3 is built from 16 residues. The CDR3 reads CASSMRVTGVGTEAFF. CDR3 sequence (DNA): TGTGCCAGTAGTATGAGGGTAACAGGGGTTGGCACTGAAGCTTTCTTT.

The rearrangement joins TRBV28 to TRBJ1-2; 8 bases match TRBD1. Germline values: CDR1 MDHEN, CDR2 SYDVKM. V lost 4 bases, J lost 8 bases, and 12 bases stayed unmatched. This CDR3 has 15 residues. CDR3 bases: TGTGCCAGCAGTTCGACCGGACAGGGAGGTATAGGCTACACCTTC. This codes for CASSSTGQGGIGYTF.

This clone has just one count. The CDR3 coding sequence is TGCGCCAGCAGCTTGGCCGGGAGGGAGACCCAGTACTTC. This translates into CASSLAGRETQYF. V usage is TRBV5-1 and J usage is TRBJ2-5, with TRBD2 matching 7 bases. Germline-derived CDR1 and CDR2 are SGHRS and YFSETQ. The J segment lost 5 bases and the V segment lost 0 bases, leaving 1 base of the junction unmatched. The CDR3 is 13 residues long.

The chain combines TRBV7-8 with TRBJ1-6, with 8 bases matching TRBD1. CDR1 SGHVS and CDR2 FQNEAQ come from the germline V gene. The CDR3 sequence is 16 residues long. The ends lost 5 bases at V and 8 bases at J; junction bases unmatched: 11. CDR3: CASSPYRGARDSPLHF. The CDR3, as DNA: TGTGCCAGCAGCCCTTACAGGGGGGCACGGGATTCACCCCTCCACTTT.

J is TRBJ1-6 and V is TRBV28; unclear D gene. Germline V gene data show CDR1 as MDHEN and CDR2 as SYDVKM. The V gene lost 2 bases and the J gene lost 0 bases, with 11 bases spanning the gap. The CDR3 is 17 amino acids. CDR3 amino acids: CASSLRGRLSYNSPLHF. DNA of the CDR3: TGTGCCAGCAGTTTACGTGGCAGGCTCTCCTATAATTCACCCCTCCACTTT.

The gene calls are TRBV9 and TRBJ1-1; TRBD1 matches 7 bases. V shed 1 base and J 7 bases; nucleotides not matched to a gene: 7. The CDR3 has 14 residues. Germline V CDR1 and CDR2: SGDLS, YYNGEE. The CDR3 bases are TGTGCCAGCAGCGTACGAGGGGGCGCCCGTGAAGCTTTCTTT. It is translated as CASSVRGGAREAFF.

The chain is built from TRBV12-3 or TRBV12-4 and TRBJ1-1; 7 nucleotides agree with TRBD1. The CDR3 covers 13 residues. V was clipped by 5 bases and J by 6 bases; unmatched bases: 6. CDR3 amino acids: CASSPRQGPEAFF. CDR3 nucleotides: TGTGCCAGCAGTCCCCGACAGGGCCCTGAAGCTTTCTTT.

The J gene is TRBJ2-7, the V gene TRBV6-5; a weak D match, TRBD1 (5 bases). Trimming left V 6 bases short and J 1 base short, with 16 bases between. Germline lookup yields CDR1 MNHEY and CDR2 SVGAGI. The CDR3 has 15 residues. The CDR3 protein is CASSPFGAASYEQYF. Here the CDR3 DNA reads TGTGCCAGCAGCCCCTTTGGGGCGGCGTCCTACGAGCAGTACTTC.

The chain is built from TRBV6-5 and TRBJ2-6; D may be TRBD1 (6 bases). Germline assignment: CDR1 MNHEY and CDR2 SVGAGI. Trimming cost V 7 bases and J 0 bases, with 10 bases left between them. The CDR3 contains 15 residues. Here the CDR3 DNA reads TGTGCCAGCATTCAGGGGAACTCTGGGGCCAACGTCCTGACTTTC. This encodes CASIQGNSGANVLTF.

The genes are TRBV7-2 and TRBJ2-5, with 8 bases identical to TRBD2. Germline V gene data show CDR1 as SGHTA and CDR2 as FQGNSA. V shed 1 base and J 5 bases; nucleotides not matched to a gene: 6. This CDR3 has 15 amino acids. The CDR3 here is CASSLGVAGWETQYF. In nucleotides, the CDR3 is TGTGCCAGCAGCTTAGGAGTAGCGGGGTGGGAGACCCAGTACTTC. The whole variable domain, filled in from reference TRBV7-2 and TRBJ2-5, reads GAGVSQSPSNKVTEKGKDVELRCDPISGHTALYWYRQSLGQGLEFLIYFQGNSAPDKSGLPSDRFSAERTGGSVSTLTIQRTQQEDSAVYLCASSLGVAGWETQYFGPGTRLLVL.

The chain is built from TRBV2 and TRBJ2-3; D gene uncertain. CDR3 length equals 15 residues. V lost 6 bases, J lost 0 bases, and 13 bases lay in between. CDR1 SNHLY and CDR2 FYNNEI come from the germline V gene. DNA of the CDR3: TGTGCCAGCAGGAATGTGATTAGCAGCACAGATACGCAGTATTTT. This codes for CASRNVISSTDTQYF.

This clone was counted once. The chain combines TRBV2 with TRBJ1-6, with 7 bases lining up with TRBD1. V was pared by 7 bases and J by 6 bases, with 6 bases of the junction left unmatched. Germline V gene lookup returns CDR1 SNHLY and CDR2 FYNNEI. This CDR3 comprises 14 residues. CDR3 nucleotide sequence: TGTGCCAGCATTAGACAGGGTAGTAATTCACCCCTCCACTTT. Translated: CASIRQGSNSPLHF.

This CDR3 reads CASSKPGTTNTGELFF. The CDR3 DNA is TGTGCCAGCAGCAAGCCCGGGACAACGAACACCGGGGAGCTGTTTTTT. This rearrangement joins TRBV5-4 to TRBJ2-2, with D perhaps matching TRBD1 (6 bases). Germline CDR1 and CDR2: SGHNT and YYREEE (reference sequence). With 4 bases removed from V and 0 bases from J, the gap between germline ends came to 13 bases. The CDR3 is made up of 16 amino acids.

In its sample, this clone was seen a few times. CDR3 protein: CASSESSGEQYF. The CDR3 DNA reads as TGCGCCAGCAGTGAGTCGTCTGGCGAGCAGTACTTC. The chain combines TRBV5-1 with TRBJ2-7, with no clear D. V gave up 5 bases and J gave up 6 bases, with 12 bases separating them. CDR1 and CDR2 from the germline V gene are SGHRS and YFSETQ. This CDR3 region has 12 residues.

The chain joins TRBV14 to TRBJ1-6; D is perhaps TRBD1 (6 bases). The germline V and J ends were trimmed by 4 bases and 7 bases, with 14 bases remaining between them. In germline, CDR1 is SGHDN, CDR2 FVKESK. This CDR3 region has 15 residues. The CDR3 reads CASSPQDRTNSPLHF. The CDR3 nucleotides are TGTGCCAGCAGCCCCCAGGACAGAACCAATTCACCCCTCCACTTT.

The V gene is TRBV6-1, the J gene TRBJ1-4; 7 positions agree with TRBD1. Losses at the gene ends were 3 bases for V and 5 bases for J; bases not matched to a gene: 6. This CDR3 is built from 15 residues. The V gene's germline CDR1 is MNHNS and CDR2 SASEGT. CDR3 DNA sequence: TGTGCCAGCAGTGAGGAGGGCAGGGGGAATGAAAAACTGTTTTTT. Protein sequence: CASSEEGRGNEKLFF.

This chain uses TRBV7-8 with TRBJ2-3; maybe TRBD2 (6 bases). V dropped 7 bases and J dropped 2 bases, with 19 bases sitting between them. CDR1 is SGHVS, CDR2 FQNEAQ, per germline. The CDR3 has 16 residues. The CDR3 protein is CASTLRDFLNTDTQYF. CDR3 sequence (DNA): TGTGCCAGCACCCTAAGGGACTTCCTTAACACAGATACGCAGTATTTT.

The V gene is TRBV7-2, the J gene TRBJ1-2; 7 bases fit TRBD1. CDR3 length equals 17 residues. CDR1 and CDR2 (germline): SGHTA, FQGNSA. Losses at the gene ends were 1 base for V and 2 bases for J; bases not matched to a gene: 10. CDR3 nucleotides: TGTGCCAGCAGCTTAGGGGGTCAAGGGGGCGCGAACTATGGCTACACCTTC. Translation: CASSLGGQGGANYGYTF.

A few counts support this clone. This CDR3 reads CASSLQSNTEAFF. The DNA for the CDR3 is TGTGCCAGCAGCTTACAGAGTAATACTGAAGCTTTCTTT. The chain links TRBV5-5 to TRBJ1-1; the D is unclear. This CDR3 region has 13 residues. Trimming shortened V by 2 bases and J by 5 bases, and 10 bases separated the two germline ends. CDR1 and CDR2 from the germline V gene are SGHKS and YYEKEE (reference sequence).